This passage covers 20 T cell receptor beta chains from one sample sequenced in a study of T cell responses to AZD1222 COVID-19 vaccine. Only in-frame clones appear in the TCRdb table, and some are missing; sequencing was by immunoSEQ multiplex PCR. The data show approximately 130,000 clones, around 90% seen once. The sequenced sample was peripheral blood, obtained 28 days after the second dose of the MenACWY control vaccine. The source is an adult who received the MenACWY meningococcal vaccine as a control.

This clone was seen only once. The chain couples TRBV28 to TRBJ1-2, with 7 bases lining up with TRBD1. The CDR3 extends over 17 amino acids. CDR1 and CDR2 from the germline V gene are MDHEN and SYDVKM. J lost 4 bases, V lost 6 bases, and 17 bases had no gene match. CDR3 loop: CASRLAGTEAFGYGYTF. The CDR3 DNA reads as TGTGCCAGCAGACTTGCCGGGACAGAGGCGTTTGGCTATGGCTACACCTTC.

In nucleotides, the CDR3 is TGTGCCAGCGCGAATACAGGGGCTTACAATGAGCAGTTCTTC. Encoded protein: CASANTGAYNEQFF. This chain connects TRBV28 to TRBJ2-1, with 7 bases fitting TRBD1. The ends lost 8 bases at V and 4 bases at J; junction bases unmatched: 8. The CDR3 loop spans 14 amino acids. Germline V gene data show CDR1 as MDHEN and CDR2 as SYDVKM.

This chain joins TRBV7-6 and TRBJ2-1; TRBD2 aligns across 15 bases. The CDR3 runs to 20 residues. V lost 5 bases, J lost 0 bases, and 11 bases stayed unmatched. CDR1 SGHVS and CDR2 FNYEAQ come from the germline V gene. CDR3 DNA sequence: TGTGCCAGCAGCCGAAGGGTAGGGACTAGCGGGGGGAGCTCCTACAATGAGCAGTTCTTC. The encoded protein is CASSRRVGTSGGSSYNEQFF. Variable domain in full (rest from reference TRBV7-6 and TRBJ2-1): GAGVSQSPRYKVTKRGQDVALRCDPISGHVSLYWYRQALGQGPEFLTYFNYEAQQDKSGLPNDRFSAERPEGSISTLTIQRTEQRDSAMYRCASSRRVGTSGGSSYNEQFFGPGTRLTVL.

The count of this clone is one. This chain connects TRBV7-9 to TRBJ2-7; D is undetermined. Trimming took 4 bases from V and 2 from J, leaving 6 bases between them. This CDR3 contains 12 residues. Germline CDR1 is SEHNR and CDR2 is FQNEAQ (reference sequence). CDR3 loop: CASSSTAYEQYF. For the CDR3, the DNA is TGTGCCAGCAGCTCTACAGCCTACGAGCAGTACTTC.

This CDR3 reads CASRLAGVGDTQYF. The CDR3 nucleotides are TGTGCCAGCCGGCTAGCGGGGGTTGGAGATACGCAGTATTTT. This sequence joins TRBV6-5 and TRBJ2-3; 10 bases map to TRBD2. From germline, CDR1 is MNHEY and CDR2 SVGAGI. There are 14 residues in the CDR3. V shed 8 bases and J 5 bases; nucleotides not matched to a gene: 7.

This clone was seen more than once but under ten times. The chain employs TRBV7-9 and TRBJ2-1; D unclear. V was trimmed by 3 bases and J by 8 bases, leaving 11 bases between them. This CDR3 spans 13 amino acids. Per the germline V gene, CDR1 is SEHNR and CDR2 is FQNEAQ (reference sequence). DNA of the CDR3: TGTGCCAGCAGCTTTGTCGAGGACGATGAGCAGTTCTTC. This translates into CASSFVEDDEQFF.

V and J are TRBV5-6 and TRBJ2-7; TRBD1 matches 7 bases. Trimming took 0 bases from V and 5 from J; bases not matched to a gene: 11. There are 16 residues in the CDR3. Germline CDR1 reads SGHDT; CDR2 reads YYEEEE. CDR3 DNA sequence: TGTGCCAGCAGCTTGGGACAGGGTCGCCCTAAGGACGAGCAGTACTTC. It translates to CASSLGQGRPKDEQYF. Based on the CDR3 plus reference TRBV5-6 and TRBJ2-7, the full variable domain is DAGVTQSPTHLIKTRGQQVTLRCSPKSGHDTVSWYQQALGQGPQFIFQYYEEEERQRGNFPDRFSGHQFPNYSSELNVNALLLGDSALYLCASSLGQGRPKDEQYFGPGTRLTVT.

V is TRBV4-2 and J is TRBJ1-4; TRBD1 matches at 8 bases. Germline assignment: CDR1 LGHNA and CDR2 YNFKEQ. The CDR3 has 17 residues. V gave up 2 bases and J gave up 7 bases; unmatched junction bases: 12. The CDR3 region is CASSQSQGVGTSEKLFF. Written as DNA, the CDR3 is TGTGCCAGCAGCCAATCACAGGGGGTAGGAACGAGTGAAAAACTGTTTTTT.

The chain couples TRBV12-3 or TRBV12-4 to TRBJ2-1; D gene unclear. The germline V and J ends were trimmed by 4 bases and 8 bases, with 9 bases remaining between them. This CDR3 contains 12 residues. CDR3 bases: TGTGCCAGCAGTTCATTCCGTGATGAGCAGTTCTTC. As protein: CASSSFRDEQFF.

The rearrangement joins TRBV7-9 to TRBJ2-1; TRBD2 matches 7 bases. The CDR3 sequence is 15 residues long. V lost 5 bases, J lost 5 bases, and 9 bases stayed unmatched. Looked up from germline, CDR1 is SEHNR and CDR2 is FQNEAQ (reference sequence). The CDR3 DNA follows: TGTGCCAGCAGCACCCGACTAGCCACCAACAATGAGCAGTTCTTC. Translation gives CASSTRLATNNEQFF.

The chain links TRBV7-2 to TRBJ2-3; 11 positions agree with TRBD2. CDR1 is SGHTA, CDR2 FQGNSA, per germline. J gave up 2 bases and V 5 bases, and 3 bases lay outside the gene matches. The CDR3 spans 15 residues. The CDR3 DNA follows: TGTGCCAGCAGCCCGACTAGCGGGGCCACAGATACGCAGTATTTT. Amino acid sequence: CASSPTSGATDTQYF. The full variable domain, rest sourced from reference TRBV7-2 and TRBJ2-3, is GAGVSQSPSNKVTEKGKDVELRCDPISGHTALYWYRQSLGQGLEFLIYFQGNSAPDKSGLPSDRFSAERTGGSVSTLTIQRTQQEDSAVYLCASSPTSGATDTQYFGPGTRLTVL.

V is TRBV7-7 and J is TRBJ2-1; 7 bases align to TRBD1. Germline V gene lookup returns CDR1 SSHAT and CDR2 FNYEAQ (reference sequence). Losses at the gene ends were 5 bases for V and 4 bases for J; bases not matched to a gene: 2. The CDR3 extends over 13 amino acids. CDR3 coding DNA: TGTGCCAGCAGCGCGGACAGGTACAATGAGCAGTTCTTC. Its translation: CASSADRYNEQFF.

This sequence joins TRBV28 and TRBJ2-1; TRBD2 is a possible D gene (6 bases). V was clipped by 7 bases and J by 4 bases, with 14 bases between them. The CDR3 is 14 residues long. The germline V gene encodes CDR1 MDHEN and CDR2 SYDVKM. CDR3 region: CASNGERGYNEQFF. CDR3 DNA sequence: TGTGCCAGCAATGGCGAACGGGGGTACAATGAGCAGTTCTTC.

The rearrangement joins TRBV11-1 to TRBJ2-7; TRBD1 matches at 8 bases. The CDR3 has 12 residues. From germline, CDR1 is SGHAT and CDR2 FQDESV (reference sequence). V gave up 4 bases and J gave up 7 bases; unmatched junction bases: 3. The CDR3 region is CASSSTGDEQYF. The CDR3, as DNA: TGTGCCAGCAGCTCGACAGGGGATGAGCAGTACTTC.

The V call is TRBV10-2, the J call TRBJ1-5, with D perhaps TRBD1 (5 bases). CDR3 size: 16 residues. V shed 5 bases and J shed 6 bases, with 20 bases lying between them. CDR1 is WSHSY and CDR2 is SAAADI in the germline V gene. The CDR3 bases are TGCGCCAGCAGTCAGCCCCTCGGGGGGGGAAGTCAGCCCCAGCATTTT. Translated: CASSQPLGGGSQPQHF.

J is TRBJ2-5 and V is TRBV29-1; 7 bases agree with TRBD1. CDR1 and CDR2 (germline): SQVTM, ANQGSEA. V was pared by 0 bases and J by 5 bases, with 6 bases of the junction left unmatched. The CDR3 extends over 14 amino acids. CDR3 coding DNA: TGCAGCGTTGAAGATTGGACAGGCGGGGAGACCCAGTACTTC. Encoded protein: CSVEDWTGGETQYF. The whole variable domain, filled in from reference TRBV29-1 and TRBJ2-5, reads SAVISQKPSRDICQRGTSLTIQCQVDSQVTMMFWYRQQPGQSLTLIATANQGSEATYESGFVIDKFPISRPNLTFSTLTVSNMSPEDSSIYLCSVEDWTGGETQYFGPGTRLLVL.

The V and J genes are TRBV11-2 and TRBJ1-4; 9 bases align to TRBD1. The CDR3 covers 15 residues. CDR1 and CDR2 from the germline V gene are SGHAT and FQNNGV. The V and J ends lost 1 base and 4 bases, in that order; junction bases with no gene match: 1. The CDR3 nucleotides read TGTGCCAGCAGCTTAGGGGACAGGGATAATGAAAAACTGTTTTTT. Its translation is CASSLGDRDNEKLFF.

This chain joins TRBV27 and TRBJ1-4; D perhaps matches TRBD1 (5 bases). Trimming stripped 2 bases from V and 7 bases from J, with 26 bases between. The CDR3 has 19 amino acids. Germline V gene lookup returns CDR1 MNHEY and CDR2 SMNVEV (reference sequence). The CDR3 loop is CASSLRPAGPTTGGEKLFF. In nucleotides, the CDR3 is TGTGCCAGCAGTTTACGACCGGCCGGGCCCACTACAGGCGGTGAAAAACTGTTTTTT.

The chain recombines TRBV21-1 with TRBJ2-7; TRBD2, the table's D call, lacks a check against the DNA. TRBV21-1 is tagged as a pseudogene. CDR3 size: 19 residues. The CDR3 region has the DNA TGTGCCAGCAGCAAAGTCCGGACTAGCGGGAGGGCCGGTTTGTACGAGCAGTACTTC. It is translated as CASSKVRTSGRAGLYEQYF.

In this sample, this clone turned up a few times. The chain combines TRBV5-8 with TRBJ1-1; D is unclear. V was shortened by 0 bases and J by 7 bases, with 7 bases between the two germline ends. The V gene's germline CDR1 is SGHTS and CDR2 YDEGEE. The CDR3 runs 12 residues. In nucleotides, the CDR3 is TGTGCCAGCAGCTTGGATTGGGATGAAGCTTTCTTT. Protein product: CASSLDWDEAFF.